Presented here are 9 T cell receptor beta chains from one specimen sequenced in a study of T cell responses to AZD1222 COVID-19 vaccine. The protocol was immunoSEQ multiplex PCR, while the TCRdb copy is restricted to in-frame clones and leaves out a portion. Of 65,000 to 85,000 clones in the sample, more than 90% were seen once. The sample in question was peripheral blood, obtained on day 0 of AZD1222 vaccination. The source of these receptors is an adult in good health.

The rearrangement joins TRBV3-1 (or the pseudogene TRBV3-2) to TRBJ2-7; D gene ambiguous. The CDR3 covers 12 residues. Looked up from germline, CDR1 is LGHDT and CDR2 is YNNKEL (reference sequence). V was pared by 0 bases and J by 5 bases, with 5 bases between. Here the CDR3 reads CASSQDWDEQYF. The CDR3 nucleotides read TGTGCCAGCAGCCAAGATTGGGACGAGCAGTACTTC.

This clone was counted at least ten times. The genes are TRBV27 and TRBJ1-6, with D perhaps TRBD1 (5 bases). This CDR3 has 14 amino acids. Germline loops: CDR1 MNHEY, CDR2 SMNVEV (reference sequence). Deletions cut 4 bases from V and 13 bases from J, with 17 bases between. CDR3 sequence reads: CASSSGLAVVPLHF. For the CDR3, the DNA is TGTGCCAGCAGTTCGGGACTTGCCGTAGTCCCCCTCCACTTT.

This sequence joins TRBV19 and TRBJ1-5, with D perhaps TRBD1 (5 bases). Per the germline V gene, CDR1 is LNHDA and CDR2 is SQIVND (reference sequence). The CDR3 loop spans 16 amino acids. V was cut by 3 bases and J by 2 bases, with 14 bases left in between. CDR3 sequence reads: CASSIPRGGGNQPQHF. In DNA, the CDR3 is TGTGCCAGTAGTATCCCTAGGGGCGGGGGCAATCAGCCCCAGCATTTT.

The chain carries TRBV10-3 and TRBJ1-5; D not resolved. This CDR3 contains 15 residues. Trimming took off 0 bases at V and 5 bases at J, with 11 bases between the two ends. The germline gives CDR1 ENHRY, CDR2 SYGVKD. The DNA of the CDR3 is TGTGCCATCAGTGAGTCTGGTGTTGTGGATCAGCCCCAGCATTTT. Translating gives CAISESGVVDQPQHF.

The CDR3, as DNA: TGTGCCAGCAGTCCCGTGACTAGCGGGGGGAAAGAGACCCAGTACTTC. This translates into CASSPVTSGGKETQYF. This chain connects TRBV2 to TRBJ2-5; 13 bases map to TRBD2. The V gene's germline CDR1 is SNHLY and CDR2 FYNNEI. With 5 bases clipped from V and 3 bases from J, the junction kept 6 bases outside the gene matches. The length of the CDR3 is 16 residues.

The rearrangement uses TRBV12-3 or TRBV12-4 and TRBJ2-3; D is unclear. This CDR3 spans 13 amino acids. V lost 6 bases to trimming and J lost 9 bases, with 16 bases between them. The CDR3: CASSRALGDTQYF. The CDR3 bases are TGTGCCAGCAGCCGGGCTTTGGGCGACACGCAGTATTTT.

This clone was detected once. The chain couples TRBV27 to TRBJ1-5, with TRBD1 identical over 8 bases. V shed 1 base and J 2 bases; nucleotides not matched to a gene: 7. Per germline, CDR1 MNHEY and CDR2 SMNVEV (reference sequence). The CDR3 loop spans 17 amino acids. The CDR3 coding sequence is TGTGCCAGCAGTTTATTGGGTCCGACAGGGGGCAATCAGCCCCAGCATTTT. Residues: CASSLLGPTGGNQPQHF.

This clone has just one count. This rearrangement joins TRBV15 to TRBJ1-2; D gene ambiguous. The length of the CDR3 is 14 residues. Germline V lookup: CDR1 LNHNV, CDR2 YYDKDF (reference sequence). V lost 3 bases, J lost 8 bases, and 16 bases lay in between. As DNA, the CDR3 is TGTGCCACCAGCAGCGTCCCTCAGTACCGAGGCTACACCTTC. Translating it yields CATSSVPQYRGYTF.

This rearrangement joins TRBV28 to TRBJ2-2, with 7 bases fitting TRBD1. The CDR3 sequence is 14 residues long. The ends lost 11 bases at V and 4 bases at J; junction bases unmatched: 10. Germline CDR1 and CDR2: MDHEN and SYDVKM. The CDR3 coding sequence is TGTGCCGGGGGAGAAGGGGGCTTCACCGGGGAGCTGTTTTTT. Its translation: CAGGEGGFTGELFF.